This T cell receptor (beta chain) stems from a study of brain T cells in children with intractable seizures. Overall study results and limits: HCMV serostatus was not known, and viral specificity came from CDR3 similarity only. Absence of clones before surgery may stem from lower sequencing depth.

Only cases whose brain tissue showed the highest T cell transcript signatures were sequenced. Sequenced by immunoSEQ multiplex PCR; TCRdb stores in-frame clones only, minus some. The sample shows 110,000 or so clones, around 94% of them seen only once. Concerning this clone: Its specificity is not known.

The V gene end was trimmed by 8 bases and the J gene end by 6 bases; junction bases not matched to a gene: 7. This CDR3 spans 12 amino acids. From germline, CDR1 is SNHLY and CDR2 FYNNEI. Source: peripheral blood, taken at surgery. The chain employs TRBV2 and TRBJ2-7; 7 bases fit TRBD1. The receptor's source is a boy younger than two with hemimegalencephaly and intractable seizures. CDR3 DNA sequence: TGTGCCAGCTCTGACGCAGGGGGCGAGCAGTACTTC. This codes for CASSDAGGEQYF. The full variable domain, with the rest looked up from reference TRBV2 and TRBJ2-7, is EPEVTQTPSHQVTQMGQEVILRCVPISNHLYFYWYRQILGQKVEFLVSFYNNEISEKSEIFDDQFSVERPDGSNFTLKIRSTKLEDSAMYFCASSDAGGEQYFGPGTRLTVT.